The 11 T cell receptor beta chains below were found in one sample sequenced in a study of CD8+ T cells in alopecia areata. Indicated treatment: oral pan-JAK inhibitor, 5-10 mg twice daily. Extraction of RNA preceded its reverse transcription into cDNA, which served as the sequencing template. The table came from immunoSEQ multiplex PCR; TCRdb's copy has only in-frame clones and leaves some out. The sample holds 150,000 to 250,000 clones; roughly 60% are singletons and the top ten take 5.5%. The sequencing used CD4+ T cells sorted from blood, collected at week 24, from a patient treated with tofacitinib. These receptors all come from a human donor with alopecia areata.

The rearrangement joins TRBV4-1 to TRBJ2-1; maybe TRBD1 (5 bases). The ends were cut back, 3 bases at V and 8 bases at J, with 20 bases in the middle. Germline CDR1 and CDR2: MGHRA and YSYEKL. The CDR3 is made up of 16 amino acids. The CDR3 DNA reads as TGCGCCAGCAGCCACGTGGGGCGAGACAAGGTAGATGAGCAGTTCTTC. As protein: CASSHVGRDKVDEQFF.

This clone appeared once. The chain is built from TRBV30 and TRBJ1-1; possibly TRBD1 for D (6 bases). The CDR3 extends over 15 amino acids. Germline CDR1 reads GTSNPN; CDR2 reads SVGIG (reference sequence). The V end lost 2 bases, the J end lost 4 bases, and 17 bases lay between the germline ends. The CDR3 loop is CAWSSKDRQGTEAFF. In nucleotides, the CDR3 is TGTGCCTGGAGTTCAAAAGACAGGCAGGGCACTGAAGCTTTCTTT.

The J gene is TRBJ2-7, the V gene TRBV7-2, with 10 bases fitting TRBD1. The junction had 5 bases not matched to a gene; V was cut back by 1 base and J by 11 bases. The CDR3 contains 13 residues. The V gene's germline CDR1 is SGHTA and CDR2 FQGNSA. CDR3 in DNA: TGTGCCAGCAGCTTAGGGGACAGGGGAGAGAAGTACTTC. Its translation: CASSLGDRGEKYF. Using reference TRBV7-2 and TRBJ2-7 for the parts outside the CDR3, the full variable domain is GAGVSQSPSNKVTEKGKDVELRCDPISGHTALYWYRQSLGQGLEFLIYFQGNSAPDKSGLPSDRFSAERTGGSVSTLTIQRTQQEDSAVYLCASSLGDRGEKYFGPGTRLTVT.

The J gene is TRBJ2-1, the V gene TRBV30; the match to TRBD2 covers 10 bases. V trimming: 3 bases; J trimming: 9 bases; junction bases outside the gene matches: 11. This CDR3 is 15 amino acids long. Germline loops: CDR1 GTSNPN, CDR2 SVGIG (reference sequence). For the CDR3, the DNA is TGTGCCTGGAGCGTTAGCGGGAGGACGACCGCTGAGCAGTTCTTC. Its protein product is CAWSVSGRTTAEQFF.

This clone is a singleton in its sample. The rearrangement joins TRBV30 to TRBJ1-2; D may be TRBD1 (6 bases). V was trimmed by 3 bases and J by 0 bases, leaving 17 bases between them. Germline-derived CDR1 and CDR2 are GTSNPN and SVGIG (reference sequence). The CDR3 loop spans 16 amino acids. CDR3 loop: CAWSPLGAASNYGYTF. CDR3 in DNA: TGTGCCTGGAGCCCGCTGGGGGCAGCCTCTAACTATGGCTACACCTTC.

The chain's CDR3 is CSYGDSNQPQHF. In DNA form, the CDR3 reads TGCAGCTATGGGGACAGCAATCAGCCCCAGCATTTT. The chain links TRBV29-1 to TRBJ1-5, with D tentatively TRBD1 (5 bases). This CDR3 spans 12 amino acids. Germline V gives CDR1 SQVTM, CDR2 ANQGSEA. V lost 8 bases and J lost 1, with 9 bases in between. The variable domain in full, with the rest retrieved from reference TRBV29-1 and TRBJ1-5, is SAVISQKPSRDICQRGTSLTIQCQVDSQVTMMFWYRQQPGQSLTLIATANQGSEATYESGFVIDKFPISRPNLTFSTLTVSNMSPEDSSIYLCSYGDSNQPQHFGDGTRLSIL.

The chain joins TRBV28 to TRBJ2-3; 11 nucleotides match TRBD2. Germline CDR1 and CDR2: MDHEN and SYDVKM. The CDR3 extends over 17 amino acids. J gave up 5 bases and V 5 bases, and 12 bases lay outside the gene matches. The CDR3 here is CASSLNTSGRGKDTQYF. CDR3 nucleotides: TGTGCCAGCAGTCTAAATACTAGCGGGAGAGGAAAAGATACGCAGTATTTT.

J is TRBJ2-5 and V is TRBV2; 7 positions match TRBD2. V lost 6 bases to trimming and J lost 5 bases; unmatched junction nucleotides: 12. Germline V gives CDR1 SNHLY, CDR2 FYNNEI. This CDR3 has 15 amino acids. The CDR3 sequence: CASRLGRATRETQYF. CDR3 coding DNA: TGTGCCAGCAGGTTGGGGAGGGCCACCCGGGAGACCCAGTACTTC.

The rearrangement joins TRBV28 to TRBJ2-1, with D unclear. This CDR3 comprises 16 residues. CDR1 and CDR2 (germline): MDHEN, SYDVKM. Deletions cut 6 bases from V and 1 base from J, with 16 bases between. CDR3 loop: CASSPFWTVSYNEQFF. CDR3 nucleotide sequence: TGTGCCAGCAGCCCTTTTTGGACCGTATCCTACAATGAGCAGTTCTTC. The complete variable domain, with remaining parts taken from reference TRBV28 and TRBJ2-1, reads DVKVTQSSRYLVKRTGEKVFLECVQDMDHENMFWYRQDPGLGLRLIYFSYDVKMKEKGDIPEGYSVSREKKERFSLILESASTNQTSMYLCASSPFWTVSYNEQFFGPGTRLTVL.

The chain couples TRBV7-2 to TRBJ2-1; the D gene is possibly TRBD1 (5 bases). The germline CDR1 and CDR2 sequences are SGHTA and FQGNSA. CDR3 size: 15 residues. Trimming shortened V by 2 bases and J by 6 bases, and 14 bases separated the two germline ends. The CDR3 sequence is CASSLSWEGVNEQFF. The CDR3 bases are TGTGCCAGCAGCTTATCGTGGGAAGGGGTCAATGAGCAGTTCTTC.

The chain employs TRBV5-1 and TRBJ2-2, with TRBD2 matching over 7 bases. Germline CDR1 reads SGHRS; CDR2 reads YFSETQ. The CDR3 contains 15 residues. Trimming at V came to 3 bases and at J to 6 bases, leaving 8 bases not matched to a gene. CDR3: CASSYGLEVSGELFF. The DNA for the CDR3 is TGCGCCAGCAGCTACGGACTAGAGGTGTCCGGGGAGCTGTTTTTT. The whole variable domain, filled in from reference TRBV5-1 and TRBJ2-2, reads KAGVTQTPRYLIKTRGQQVTLSCSPISGHRSVSWYQQTPGQGLQFLFEYFSETQRNKGNFPGRFSGRQFSNSRSEMNVSTLELGDSALYLCASSYGLEVSGELFFGEGSRLTVL.